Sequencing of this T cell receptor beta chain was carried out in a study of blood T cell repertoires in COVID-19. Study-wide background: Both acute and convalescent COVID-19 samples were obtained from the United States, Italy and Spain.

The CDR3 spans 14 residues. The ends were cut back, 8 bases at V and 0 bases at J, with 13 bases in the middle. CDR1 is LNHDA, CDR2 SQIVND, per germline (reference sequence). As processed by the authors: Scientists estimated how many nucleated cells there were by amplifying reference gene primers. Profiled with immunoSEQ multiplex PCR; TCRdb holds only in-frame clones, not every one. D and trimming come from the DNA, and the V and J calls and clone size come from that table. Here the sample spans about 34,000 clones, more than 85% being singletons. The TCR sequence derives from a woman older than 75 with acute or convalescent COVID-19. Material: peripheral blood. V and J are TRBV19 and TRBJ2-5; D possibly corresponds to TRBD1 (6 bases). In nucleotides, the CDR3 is TGTGCCAGTGCCCCCGACAGGAACCAAGAGACCCAGTACTTC. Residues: CASAPDRNQETQYF.